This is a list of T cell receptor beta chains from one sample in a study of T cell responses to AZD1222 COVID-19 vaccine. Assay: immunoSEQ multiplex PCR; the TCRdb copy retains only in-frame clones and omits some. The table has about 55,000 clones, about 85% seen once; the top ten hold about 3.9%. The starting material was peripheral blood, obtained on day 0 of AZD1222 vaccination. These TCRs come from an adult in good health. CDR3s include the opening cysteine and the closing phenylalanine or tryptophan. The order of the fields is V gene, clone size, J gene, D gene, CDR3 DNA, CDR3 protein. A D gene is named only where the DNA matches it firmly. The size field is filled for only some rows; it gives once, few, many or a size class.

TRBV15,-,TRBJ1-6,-,TGTGCCACCAGCAGACAGGGTTATAATTCACCCCTCCACTTT,CATSRQGYNSPLHF
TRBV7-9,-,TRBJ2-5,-,TGTGCCAGCAGCTCACGAGCGGAGACCCAGTACTTC,CASSSRAETQYF
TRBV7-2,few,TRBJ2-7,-,TGTGCCAGCAGCTTAGCCCTACGGAGCTACGAGCAGTACTTC,CASSLALRSYEQYF
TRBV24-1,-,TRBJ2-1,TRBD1,TGTGCCACCAGCACTTGGGGGACAGGGTCTAGGGATGAGCAGTTCTTC,CATSTWGTGSRDEQFF
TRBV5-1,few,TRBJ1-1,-,TGCGCCAGCAGCTTGGCCCGCGGGAACACTGAAGCTTTCTTT,CASSLARGNTEAFF
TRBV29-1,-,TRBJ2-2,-,TGCAGCGCCGTAGGGGCAGACACCGGGGAGCTGTTTTTT,CSAVGADTGELFF
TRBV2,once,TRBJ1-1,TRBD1,TGTGCCAGCAGTGGACAGGGTCGAACTGAAGCTTTCTTT,CASSGQGRTEAFF
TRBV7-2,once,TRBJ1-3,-,TGTGCCAGCAGGAGCCCGCGGGCAGGAAACACCATATATTTT,CASRSPRAGNTIYF
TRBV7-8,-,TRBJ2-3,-,TGTGCCAGCAGCCCTACCCTGGGACGGCAACTCGGAGGGGATACGCAGTATTTT,CASSPTLGRQLGGDTQYF
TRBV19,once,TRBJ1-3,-,TGTGCCAGTAGTATTCAGAGGAGCTCTGGAAACACCATATATTTT,CASSIQRSSGNTIYF
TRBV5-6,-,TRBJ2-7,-,TGTGCCAGCAGCACTCCCTCCGCAACAGGGTACGAGCAGTACTTC,CASSTPSATGYEQYF
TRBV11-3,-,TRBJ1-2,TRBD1,TGTGCCAGCAACCCGTCCAGGGGGCTGGAGTATGGCTACACCTTC,CASNPSRGLEYGYTF
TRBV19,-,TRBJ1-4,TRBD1,TGTGCCAGTAGTGGGGACAGGGGGAGCGGAAAACTGTTTTTT,CASSGDRGSGKLFF
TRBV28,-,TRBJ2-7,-,TGTGCCAGCAGCCCCGGGCCCTACGAGCAGTACTTC,CASSPGPYEQYF
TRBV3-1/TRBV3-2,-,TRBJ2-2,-,TGTGCCAGCAGCCAAGAGGCGCGGGCCGGGGAGCTGTTTTTT,CASSQEARAGELFF
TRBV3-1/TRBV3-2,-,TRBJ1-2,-,TGTGCCAGCAGCCAGCTCAGGGACTATGGTGATGGTCAGCCCTATGGCTACACCTTC,CASSQLRDYGDGQPYGYTF
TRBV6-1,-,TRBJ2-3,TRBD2,TGTGCCAGCAGGGAATGGGCTAGCGGGGGGTGGAGCACAGATACGCAGTATTTT,CASREWASGGWSTDTQYF
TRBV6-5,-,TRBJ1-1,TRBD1,TGTGCCAGCAGTTACTCTATGGGACAGGGATCTGAAGCTTTCTTT,CASSYSMGQGSEAFF
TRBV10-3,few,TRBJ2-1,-,TGTGCCATCAGTGGGCCAGCGGTTGAGCAGTTCTTC,CAISGPAVEQFF
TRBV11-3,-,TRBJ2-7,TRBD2,TGTGCCAGCAGCGTGCCGGTTAGCGGGGGGGCCTACTCCTACGAGCAGTACTTC,CASSVPVSGGAYSYEQYF
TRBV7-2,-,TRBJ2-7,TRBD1,TGTGCCAGCAGCAAACAGGGGCCGTCCTACGAGCAGTACTTC,CASSKQGPSYEQYF
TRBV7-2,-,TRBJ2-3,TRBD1,TGTGCCAGCAGCCCAGGCATGGCCAGGGGGTCAGATACGCAGTATTTT,CASSPGMARGSDTQYF
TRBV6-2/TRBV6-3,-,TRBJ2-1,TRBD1,TGTGCCAGCAGTTACTCGATTGGTGAGGGGGCGGCGAAGCAGTTCTTC,CASSYSIGEGAAKQFF
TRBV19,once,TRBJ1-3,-,TGTGCCAGTAGCCCCCCCCCGGTGGGCTCTGGAAACACCATATATTTT,CASSPPPVGSGNTIYF
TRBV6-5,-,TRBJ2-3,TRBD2,TGTGCCAGCAGCCGGGGGGGGTTTGATACGCAGTATTTT,CASSRGGFDTQYF
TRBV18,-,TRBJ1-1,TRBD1,TGTGCCAGCTCACCACCGCTTTGGGACAGGGGGCGAGTGGCTGAAGCTTTCTTT,CASSPPLWDRGRVAEAFF
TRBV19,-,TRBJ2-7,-,TGTGCCAGTAGACCTTGGGGGGGGGCGCCCTACGAGCAGTACTTC,CASRPWGGAPYEQYF
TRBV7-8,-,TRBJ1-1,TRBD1,TGTGCCAGCAGCAGGGGGACAGGGGGCACCACTGAAGCTTTCTTT,CASSRGTGGTTEAFF
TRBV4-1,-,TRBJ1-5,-,TGCGCCAGCAGCCAAGATCGGTGGCAGGGGTATAGCAATCAGCCCCAGCATTTT,CASSQDRWQGYSNQPQHF
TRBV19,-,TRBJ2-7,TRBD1,TGTGCCAGTAGTCCTCCCGGGACAGGGCTTCGAGTGCGGTACTTC,CASSPPGTGLRVRYF
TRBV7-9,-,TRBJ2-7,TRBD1,TGTGCCAGCAGCTTAGGGTGGGACAGCTACGAGCAGTACTTC,CASSLGWDSYEQYF
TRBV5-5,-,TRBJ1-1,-,TGTGCCAGCAGCTTGAGGCCTCTCGGGATGAACACTGAAGCTTTCTTT,CASSLRPLGMNTEAFF